This paragraph covers one T cell receptor beta chain sequence. The target antigen is unknown. This sample is drawn from a study of T cell responses to AZD1222 COVID-19 vaccine. The data were produced by immunoSEQ multiplex PCR, yet TCRdb's version contains in-frame clones alone and is incomplete. The sample carries more than 95,000 clones, over 80% recorded once. Trimming shortened V by 0 bases and J by 0 bases, and 15 bases separated the two germline ends. Germline values: CDR1 SQVTM, CDR2 ANQGSEA. CDR3 length equals 16 residues. Study outcomes and limitations: Spike regions recognized by vaccine-associated CD4 TCRs spanned the protein, led by 160-218 and 743-854. Repertoires in all cases were sampled only once the peak T cell response had passed.

The sequence came from an adult in good health. V is TRBV29-1 and J is TRBJ2-7, with a weak D call TRBD1 (5 bases). The sequencing here drew on peripheral blood, taken on day 0 of AZD1222 vaccination. The chain's CDR3 is CSVEDRGGRGSYEQYF. CDR3 DNA sequence: TGCAGCGTTGAAGATCGAGGTGGAAGGGGCTCCTACGAGCAGTACTTC.